This T cell receptor (beta chain) was retrieved from a study of T cell responses to AZD1222 COVID-19 vaccine. Trimming shortened V by 4 bases and J by 0 bases, and 13 bases separated the two germline ends. This CDR3 spans 17 amino acids. The germline gives CDR1 SEHNR, CDR2 FQNEAQ (reference sequence). Sequencing used immunoSEQ multiplex PCR; TCRdb keeps in-frame clones, though not all of them. The table shows approximately 100,000 clones, with more than 75% occurring only once. About this clone itself: As yet, its antigen is unknown.

Study-wide results and caveats: In a largely white British group with more females than males, clonal diversity was possibly underestimated. Dominant at 160-218 and 743-854, vaccine-associated CD4 TCRs also spanned spike. Reportedly, nearly half the spike-specific TCRs target unmutated variant regions.

The origin of this receptor is an adult who received the MenACWY meningococcal vaccine as a control. The sequencing used peripheral blood, collected 28 days after the second dose of the MenACWY control vaccine. The genes are TRBV7-9 and TRBJ2-6; a possible D gene is TRBD1 (6 bases). CDR3 in DNA: TGTGCCAGCAGCTCTACAGGGCAACTCTCTGGGGCCAACGTCCTGACTTTC. Translated: CASSSTGQLSGANVLTF.